This T cell receptor beta chain was identified in a study of vaccination effects on CD4 cells after COVID-19. Broader study findings: Clones from infection and from vaccination both contracted markedly late after vaccination.

CDR1 is LNHDA, CDR2 SQIVND, per germline (reference sequence). This CDR3 comprises 15 residues. V was shortened by 3 bases and J by 6 bases, with 17 bases between the two germline ends. Before any sequencing was done, the ViraFEST assay used viral peptide pools to expand antigen-specific CD4+ T cells. Between days 9 and 11 of culture, CD4+ T cells were separated out. Nucleocapsid antibody tests were negative, and the vaccine recipients had no prior SARS-CoV-2 infection. The protocol was immunoSEQ multiplex PCR, while the TCRdb copy is restricted to in-frame clones and leaves out a portion. In the table there are approximately 23,000 clones, over 55% of which are singletons. Details on this clone: Its antigen is not known.

Sequences were derived from CD4+ T cells from PBMCs cultured with HCoV-OC43 spike peptides, sampled before COVID-19 vaccination. The subset is: HCoV-OC43 spike overlapping peptide pool stimulation. The source of this sequence is a human donor who received a COVID-19 vaccine. The chain carries TRBV19 and TRBJ1-1; tentative D call: TRBD1 (6 bases). The CDR3 nucleotides read TGTGCCAGTAGTATCGGGATAGGAGGGGGGTCTGAAGCTTTCTTT. This encodes CASSIGIGGGSEAFF.